The rows below give T cell receptor beta chains drawn from one sample of a study of cytomegalovirus exposure and HLA in healthy donors. Only in-frame clones appear in the TCRdb table, and some are missing; sequencing was by immunoSEQ multiplex PCR. This table has 110,000 to 150,000 clones, more than 75% appearing once. What was sequenced was PBMCs. These receptors came from a male donor in good health and CMV-seronegative. CDR3s include the opening cysteine and the closing phenylalanine or tryptophan. The D gene is left open where the match is weak. Clone size is stated in some rows and not others, as once, few, many or a class when expanded.

size,V,D,J,DNA,CDR3
.,TRBV6-5,.,TRBJ1-1,TGTGCCAGCAGTTACTCAAACGGGGGAGTTGAAGCTTTCTTT,CASSYSNGGVEAFF
.,TRBV7-2,.,TRBJ1-2,TGTGCCAGCAGCTTAGCCTTTCGACAGTACTATGGCTACACCTTC,CASSLAFRQYYGYTF
.,TRBV10-3,.,TRBJ2-2,TGTGCCATCGACAGTGTTGCGGGGACCGGGGAGCTGTTTTTT,CAIDSVAGTGELFF
.,TRBV4-3,.,TRBJ1-3,TGCGCCAGCAGCCAAGATCTCCGGGGATGGCTCTCTGGAAACACCATATATTTT,CASSQDLRGWLSGNTIYF
.,TRBV7-9,.,TRBJ2-1,TGTGCCAGCAGCTTAGCGCCCCATACGACAGAGAGCTCCTACAATGAGCAGTTCTTC,CASSLAPHTTESSYNEQFF
.,TRBV28,TRBD1,TRBJ1-1,TGTGCCAGCAGGGGGACAGGGCCCTACACTGAAGCTTTCTTT,CASRGTGPYTEAFF
once,TRBV7-3,TRBD2,TRBJ2-2,TGTGCCAGCAGCTCCCTAGCGGGGGGGAACACCGGGGAGCTGTTTTTT,CASSSLAGGNTGELFF
few,TRBV14,.,TRBJ2-3,TGTGCCAGCAGCCAAGGTGACAGGAGCCGCACAGATACGCAGTATTTT,CASSQGDRSRTDTQYF
.,TRBV7-7,TRBD2,TRBJ2-5,TGTGCCAGCAGCTTATATCTCGGATCGGGGGGGGCCAAGGAGACCCAGTACTTC,CASSLYLGSGGAKETQYF
few,TRBV7-7,TRBD2,TRBJ2-3,TGTGCTAGCAGCCTAACCAGTGGAGCGGGGGGGACAGATACGCAGTATTTT,CASSLTSGAGGTDTQYF
once,TRBV19,.,TRBJ1-2,TGTGCCAGTAAGGGGTCTATCCTCGGTGGCTACACCTTC,CASKGSILGGYTF
.,TRBV7-2,.,TRBJ1-3,TGTGCCAGCAGCTTAGCCAGTGGTGGAAACACCATATATTTT,CASSLASGGNTIYF
.,TRBV7-2,TRBD2,TRBJ2-5,TGTGCCAGCAGCCGAATTAGCGGGTCGACCCAGTACTTC,CASSRISGSTQYF
few,TRBV6-5,TRBD1,TRBJ1-2,TGTGCCTGTTTCGCAACCGGGACAGGCTATGGCTACACCTTC,CACFATGTGYGYTF
.,TRBV27,.,TRBJ2-7,TGTGCCACCGGACTGGGCAAGCCCTACGAGCAGTACTTC,CATGLGKPYEQYF
.,TRBV6-1,.,TRBJ1-2,TGTGCCAGCAGTGTGATGGGGGGGGAGAGAGGCTACACCTTC,CASSVMGGERGYTF
.,TRBV7-9,.,TRBJ1-1,TGTGCCAGCAGCTTAGCTTGGGGGGAGGCCACTGAAGCTTTCTTT,CASSLAWGEATEAFF
.,TRBV30,TRBD2,TRBJ2-5,TGTGCCTGGAGTGTCGGACTAGCGGGGGTAGAGACCCAGTACTTC,CAWSVGLAGVETQYF
.,TRBV29-1,.,TRBJ2-5,TGCAGCGTTGAAACACGGCCCGGGGCCCAGTACTTC,CSVETRPGAQYF
.,TRBV6-1,TRBD1,TRBJ1-4,TGTGCCAGCAGGAAGGGACAGGGGAATGAAAAACTGTTTTTT,CASRKGQGNEKLFF
.,TRBV5-1,.,TRBJ2-1,TGCGCCAGCAGCCCCAGAGCGGTAACTGGGGTCCATGAGCAGTTCTTC,CASSPRAVTGVHEQFF
.,TRBV9,.,TRBJ1-1,TGTGCCAGCAGCGTAGCCCCGTCTTCTACTGAAGCTTTCTTT,CASSVAPSSTEAFF